Following are 5 T cell receptor beta chains from one sample sequenced in a study of blood T cells in healthy people across ages. PCR was performed a second time for about 7 to 11 cycles using a sample-barcoded 5' primer and a J-beta primer mix. Each CDR3 protein is one row after TCRdb ran MiXCR on the 5' RACE reads. The data contain some 780,000 distinct CDR3 sequences, just over 55% of them singletons. The specimen was blood. These receptors were taken from a man in his forties or fifties in good health.

For the CDR3, the DNA is TGTGCCAGCAGAAAGAACCCCGACTACAATGAGCAGTTCTTC. Translating gives CASRKNPDYNEQFF. The chain recombines TRBV2 with TRBJ2-1; D unclear. CDR1 SNHLY and CDR2 FYNNEI come from the germline V gene. This CDR3 contains 14 residues. The ends were cut back, 6 bases at V and 3 bases at J, with 12 bases in the middle.

This clonotype has only a few counts. CDR3 coding DNA: TGTGCCACCAGTGAGTCCCGGGGGCGAAGCTCCTACAATGAGCAGTTCTTC. Encoded protein: CATSESRGRSSYNEQFF. The chain couples TRBV24-1 to TRBJ2-1, with D possibly called TRBD1 or TRBD2 (6 bases each). The V end lost 4 bases, the J end lost 0 bases, and 15 bases lay between the germline ends. Germline V gene data show CDR1 as KGHDR and CDR2 as SFDVKD. The CDR3 is 17 amino acids.

This clonotype was recorded a few times. The chain recombines TRBV6-1 with TRBJ1-6; 9 nucleotides match TRBD1. The CDR3 is 13 residues long. Germline CDR1 MNHNS, CDR2 SASEGT. Trimming removed 3 bases from V and 10 bases from J; junction bases left unmatched: 1. CDR3 nucleotide sequence: TGTGCCAGCAGTGAGACAGGGGGGTCACCCCTCCACTTT. Its translation is CASSETGGSPLHF.

The gene calls are TRBV12-3 or TRBV12-4 and TRBJ2-1; no clear D gene. V was trimmed by 5 bases and J by 10 bases, leaving 9 bases between them. The CDR3 is 11 residues long. The CDR3 reads CASSVLGEQFF. The CDR3 DNA is TGTGCCAGCAGTGTACTGGGAGAGCAGTTCTTC.

This clonotype came up once. The chain combines TRBV6-6 with TRBJ1-1, with 7 positions matching TRBD1. The CDR3 runs 15 residues. Looked up from germline, CDR1 is MNHNY and CDR2 is SVGAGI (reference sequence). V lost 1 base, J lost 7 bases, and 9 bases stayed unmatched. Here the CDR3 reads CASSYLGQKLREAFF. DNA of the CDR3: TGTGCCAGCAGTTACTTGGGACAGAAGCTACGTGAAGCTTTCTTT.